This T cell receptor (beta chain) comes out of a study of blood T cells in healthy people across ages. Regarding the study as a whole: Roughly linear declines in TCR beta diversity per million T cells occurred with age.

The authors ran a second PCR of roughly 6 to 12 cycles using a sample-barcoded 5' primer and a J-beta primer mix. Each sample provided no less than 2.5 million CDR3-containing paired-end reads. TCRdb independently ran MiXCR on the 5' RACE reads; one entry per CDR3 protein. The data contain about 640,000 distinct CDR3 sequences, 58% of them singletons. The V gene end was trimmed by 10 bases and the J gene end by 3 bases; junction bases not matched to a gene: 4. The CDR3 consists of 14 residues. Germline V gives CDR1 ENHRY, CDR2 SYGVKD. The sample holds a few counts of this clonotype. Its antigen is as yet unknown.

The TCR comes from a man aged 55 to 70 in good health. Sequences were obtained from blood. The chain has TRBV10-3 and TRBJ2-5, with 14 bases matching TRBD2. CDR3 protein: CATQGLAGEETQYF. CDR3 coding DNA: TGTGCCACCCAGGGACTAGCGGGGGAAGAGACCCAGTACTTC.